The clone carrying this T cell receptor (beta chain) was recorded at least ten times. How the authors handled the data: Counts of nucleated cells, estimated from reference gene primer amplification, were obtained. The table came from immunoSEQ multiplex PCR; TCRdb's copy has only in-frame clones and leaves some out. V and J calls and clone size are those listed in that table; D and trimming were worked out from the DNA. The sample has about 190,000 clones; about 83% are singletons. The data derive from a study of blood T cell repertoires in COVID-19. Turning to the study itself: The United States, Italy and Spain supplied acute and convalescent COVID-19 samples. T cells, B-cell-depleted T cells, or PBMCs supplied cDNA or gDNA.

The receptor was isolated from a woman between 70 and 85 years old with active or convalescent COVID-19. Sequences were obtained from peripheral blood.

The CDR3 nucleotides are TGTGCCAGCAGCTCTACGGGGACTTGGGGGGAGACCCAGTACTTC. It yields the protein CASSSTGTWGETQYF. The rearrangement links TRBV7-3 to TRBJ2-5; a weak D match, TRBD2 (6 bases). V was clipped by 4 bases and J by 5 bases, with 17 bases between them. Germline V CDR1 and CDR2: SGHTA, FQGTGA. This CDR3 region has 15 residues.